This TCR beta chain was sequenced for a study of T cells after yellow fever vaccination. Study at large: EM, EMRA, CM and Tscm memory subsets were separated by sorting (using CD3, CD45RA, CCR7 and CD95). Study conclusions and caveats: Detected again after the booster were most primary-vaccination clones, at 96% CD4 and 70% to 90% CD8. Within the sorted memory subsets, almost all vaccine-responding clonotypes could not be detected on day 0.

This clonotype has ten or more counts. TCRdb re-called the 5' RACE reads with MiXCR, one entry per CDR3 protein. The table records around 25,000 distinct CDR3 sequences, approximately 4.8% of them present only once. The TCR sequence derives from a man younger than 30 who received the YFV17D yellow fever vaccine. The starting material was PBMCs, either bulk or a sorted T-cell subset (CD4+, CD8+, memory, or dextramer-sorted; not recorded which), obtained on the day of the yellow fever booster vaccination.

DNA of the CDR3: TGTGCCAGCAGCGGATCGAGGGTTCCGTACTACGAGCAGTACTTC. It translates to CASSGSRVPYYEQYF. The chain couples TRBV7-9 to TRBJ2-7; D may be TRBD2 (5 bases). V lost 5 bases and J lost 3, with 17 bases in between. Germline assignment: CDR1 SEHNR and CDR2 FQNEAQ (reference sequence). The CDR3 runs to 15 residues.